The 20 T cell receptor beta chains presented below share a single source sample, sequenced in a study of T cell responses to AZD1222 COVID-19 vaccine. Here immunoSEQ multiplex PCR was the method, and the copy in TCRdb shows in-frame clones only, minus some. Of some 120,000 clones listed, around 94% are singletons. The sample in question was peripheral blood, obtained 28 days after the second AZD1222 dose. These receptors came from an adult who received the AZD1222 COVID-19 vaccine.

The chain uses TRBV7-2 and TRBJ2-5; D uncertain. V dropped 6 bases and J dropped 4 bases, with 15 bases sitting between them. The CDR3 has 14 residues. CDR1 and CDR2 (germline): SGHTA, FQGNSA. The CDR3 DNA follows: TGTGCCAGCAGTAGCTTGGTCTTCGGAGAGACCCAGTACTTC. Its translation is CASSSLVFGETQYF.

The V gene is TRBV19, the J gene TRBJ1-5, with D uncertain. The CDR3 has 14 amino acids. Germline CDR1 LNHDA, CDR2 SQIVND (reference sequence). Trimming removed 7 bases at V and 5 bases at J, with 15 bases between. The CDR3 reads CASNVPRVDQPQHF. CDR3 DNA sequence: TGTGCCAGTAATGTTCCCCGGGTCGATCAGCCCCAGCATTTT.

The J gene is TRBJ2-5, the V gene TRBV23-1; TRBD1 agrees at 7 bases. TRBV23-1 is an ORF; its function is uncertain. The trim removed 6 bases at V and 3 bases at J, leaving 4 bases unmatched. The CDR3 has 13 amino acids. The CDR3 here is CASRPDRKETQYF. The CDR3 DNA reads as TGCGCCAGCAGGCCGGACAGGAAAGAGACCCAGTACTTC.

The chain uses TRBV2 and TRBJ2-7, with 7 bases lining up with TRBD2. The germline CDR1 and CDR2 sequences are SNHLY and FYNNEI. The CDR3 is 15 residues long. Unmatched junction bases numbered 9, after V lost 5 bases and J lost 2 bases. The CDR3 nucleotides read TGTGCCAGCAGTCTGCTGACGGGGGGTACCTACGAGCAGTACTTC. Its translation is CASSLLTGGTYEQYF.

J is TRBJ2-4 and V is TRBV7-6; D may be TRBD1 (6 bases). Trimming removed 4 bases from V and 7 bases from J, with 20 bases in between. The CDR3 is 16 residues long. Germline V CDR1 and CDR2: SGHVS, FNYEAQ. The DNA of the CDR3 is TGTGCCAGCAGCTCCCGGGACACCGTCCCCGGGAACATTCAGTACTTC. It specifies CASSSRDTVPGNIQYF.

The V gene is TRBV4-1, the J gene TRBJ2-7; no reliable D call. The CDR3 loop spans 15 amino acids. Germline values: CDR1 MGHRA, CDR2 YSYEKL. V was shortened by 0 bases and J by 0 bases, with 9 bases between the two germline ends. CDR3 protein: CASSQEPQSSYEQYF. The CDR3 coding sequence is TGCGCCAGCAGCCAAGAGCCTCAAAGCTCCTACGAGCAGTACTTC.

The V gene is TRBV9, the J gene TRBJ2-1; 10 bases line up with TRBD2. With V trimmed by 3 bases and J by 0 bases, 9 bases remained unmatched. The germline CDR1 and CDR2 sequences are SGDLS and YYNGEE. This CDR3 is 18 amino acids long. The CDR3 DNA reads as TGTGCCAGCAGCGAAGTGGTAGCGGGAGGCAGCTCCTACAATGAGCAGTTCTTC. Translation gives CASSEVVAGGSSYNEQFF.

This chain joins TRBV28 and TRBJ1-2; D gene uncertain. With 3 bases removed from V and 0 bases from J, the gap between germline ends came to 8 bases. This CDR3 has 14 residues. Per the germline V gene, CDR1 is MDHEN and CDR2 is SYDVKM. The CDR3 region is CASSLATANYGYTF. CDR3 DNA: TGTGCCAGCAGTTTGGCAACAGCTAACTATGGCTACACCTTC.

This clone is a singleton in its sample. The V gene is TRBV5-4, the J gene TRBJ2-7, with D perhaps matching TRBD1 or TRBD2 (5 bases each). The ends were cut back, 3 bases at V and 2 bases at J, with 21 bases in the middle. Germline loops: CDR1 SGHNT, CDR2 YYREEE (reference sequence). This CDR3 is 17 amino acids long. The CDR3: CASSSGRDVNLPYEQYF. In nucleotides, the CDR3 is TGTGCCAGCAGCTCGGGGCGCGATGTAAACCTACCCTACGAGCAGTACTTC. The full variable domain, with the rest looked up from reference TRBV5-4 and TRBJ2-7, is ETGVTQSPTHLIKTRGQQVTLRCSSQSGHNTVSWYQQALGQGPQFIFQYYREEENGRGNFPPRFSGLQFPNYSSELNVNALELDDSALYLCASSSGRDVNLPYEQYFGPGTRLTVT.

For the CDR3, the DNA is TGTGCCAGCAGCACGGGACTAGCGGGGAACTCCTACGAGCAGTACTTC. Protein product: CASSTGLAGNSYEQYF. The V gene is TRBV11-3, the J gene TRBJ2-7, with 13 positions matching TRBD2. The CDR3 runs to 16 residues. Germline values: CDR1 SGHNT, CDR2 YENEEA. V dropped 5 bases and J dropped 0; count of bases not matched to a gene: 4.

The chain employs TRBV24-1 and TRBJ1-5, with a tentative D call TRBD1 (5 bases). Trimming took off 3 bases at V and 3 bases at J, with 14 bases between the two ends. This CDR3 has 16 residues. Germline V gene lookup returns CDR1 KGHDR and CDR2 SFDVKD. CDR3 DNA: TGTGCCACCAGTGATACGCGCCAGGGTTACAATCAGCCCCAGCATTTT. Encoded protein: CATSDTRQGYNQPQHF.

The V gene is TRBV15, the J gene TRBJ2-6; D possibly corresponds to TRBD1 (5 bases). The V and J ends lost 1 base and 2 bases respectively, with 6 bases between them. This CDR3 has 15 amino acids. Germline-derived CDR1 and CDR2 are LNHNV and YYDKDF (reference sequence). The CDR3 loop reads CATSRGGAGANVLTF. CDR3 in DNA: TGTGCCACCAGCAGAGGGGGCGCTGGGGCCAACGTCCTGACTTTC.

The chain uses TRBV6-1 and TRBJ1-2; D gene ambiguous. V lost 5 bases to trimming and J lost 8 bases, with 21 bases between them. This CDR3 spans 15 amino acids. CDR1 and CDR2 (germline): MNHNS, SASEGT. The CDR3 DNA is TGTGCCAGCAGTCCTTTGGATTGGACGTCCGGGGGCTACACCTTC. Translated: CASSPLDWTSGGYTF.

V gene TRBV3-1 (or the pseudogene TRBV3-2) combines with J gene TRBJ1-3; D is unclear. Germline CDR1 and CDR2: LGHDT and YNNKEL (reference sequence). Trimming stripped 1 base from V and 0 bases from J, with 7 bases between. This CDR3 comprises 15 residues. CDR3 sequence reads: CASSQVPSSGNTIYF. DNA of the CDR3: TGTGCCAGCAGCCAAGTTCCGAGCTCTGGAAACACCATATATTTT.

This clone was counted once. The chain joins TRBV5-5 to TRBJ1-2; tentatively, D is TRBD1 (5 bases). The V end was cut by 4 bases, the J end by 6 bases, with 22 bases between. Germline V gene data show CDR1 as SGHKS and CDR2 as YYEKEE (reference sequence). There are 16 residues in the CDR3. The CDR3 DNA is TGTGCCAGCAGCCCGAGGGGATATTTTTCCTCTGATGGCTACACCTTC. Translation gives CASSPRGYFSSDGYTF.

In its sample, this clone was seen a few times. The chain uses TRBV11-1 and TRBJ2-3; 8 bases are shared with TRBD2. This CDR3 is 16 amino acids long. Trimming at V came to 3 bases and at J to 0 bases, leaving 5 bases not matched to a gene. Germline V gene sequence: CDR1 SGHAT, CDR2 FQDESV (reference sequence). The CDR3 here is CASSFRLASSTDTQYF. The CDR3 nucleotides read TGTGCCAGCAGCTTCCGACTAGCGTCTAGCACAGATACGCAGTATTTT.

The chain recombines TRBV19 with TRBJ1-1, with D unclear. The V and J ends lost 3 bases and 1 base respectively, with 6 bases between them. CDR1 is LNHDA, CDR2 SQIVND, per germline (reference sequence). This CDR3 has 13 amino acids. CDR3 nucleotide sequence: TGTGCCAGTAGTATTATCTGGAACACTGAAGCTTTCTTT. This codes for CASSIIWNTEAFF.

This clone was observed once. The rearrangement joins TRBV29-1 to TRBJ1-2, with D uncertain. Trimming left V 8 bases short and J 5 bases short, with 9 bases between. The germline V gene has CDR1 SQVTM and CDR2 ANQGSEA. The CDR3 has 10 amino acids. CDR3 in DNA: TGCAGCACGACGGAATATGGCTACACCTTC. Its translation is CSTTEYGYTF.

This chain links TRBV18 with TRBJ1-2; no reliable D call. The CDR3 length is 14 residues. CDR1 is KGHSH and CDR2 is LQKENI in the germline V gene. The V end was cut by 2 bases, the J end by 1 base, with 8 bases between. In DNA form, the CDR3 reads TGTGCCAGCTCACCAGGACGGAATAACTATGGCTACACCTTC. This gives the protein CASSPGRNNYGYTF.

This chain uses TRBV6-1 with TRBJ2-7; 13 bases map to TRBD2. From germline, CDR1 is MNHNS and CDR2 SASEGT. Trimming took 2 bases from V and 3 from J; bases not matched to a gene: 1. The CDR3 has 15 residues. Written as DNA, the CDR3 is TGTGCCAGCAGTGAACGGACTAGCGGGAGCTACGAGCAGTACTTC. It codes for CASSERTSGSYEQYF.